The rows below give T cell receptor beta chains drawn from one sample of a study of technical replicates of blood from several donors. Profiled with immunoSEQ multiplex PCR; TCRdb holds only in-frame clones, not every one. The sample lists tens of thousands of clones, about 93% seen once, with around 0.24% in the top ten. The sample was T cells isolated from PBMCs. The receptors derive from a human donor in good health. Each CDR3 is given with its conserved first and last residue.

CDR3 protein	V gene	J gene
CASSLTDSDEQYF	TRBV5-1	TRBJ2-7
CSASSWRTQYF	TRBV20-1	TRBJ2-5
CASSLNRGYEQYF	TRBV7-2	TRBJ2-7
CASSLYLAAPYNEQFF	TRBV27	TRBJ2-1
CASSVALAGGRPGELFF	TRBV9	TRBJ2-2
CASSPMPSVHEQYF	TRBV18	TRBJ2-7
CASSFSRTDTQYF	TRBV7-9	TRBJ2-3
CASSQDLGWGGLYNEQFF	TRBV14	TRBJ2-1
CASSIGQGIPYF	TRBV5-4	TRBJ2-7
CATSSVRTVTNEKLFF	TRBV15	TRBJ1-4
CASSAINEQFF	TRBV28	TRBJ2-1
CASGQDYNNEQFF	TRBV12-5	TRBJ2-1
CASSLGLASEQYF	TRBV7-3	TRBJ2-7
CASRDTSYYGYTF	TRBV27	TRBJ1-2
CASRSRSTSGPRGYF	TRBV12-2	TRBJ2-7
CASRMREPYNEQFF	TRBV28	TRBJ2-1
CASSLIGTKNEKLFF	TRBV5-1	TRBJ1-4
CASNRDQNTEAFF	TRBV9	TRBJ1-1
CASYLAGGLPGPQETQYF	TRBV28	TRBJ2-5
CASTPGHGRYEQYF	TRBV28	TRBJ2-7
CASSVNRGRVEGYTF	TRBV27	TRBJ1-2
CASSFGTTGNTIYF	TRBV6-6	TRBJ1-3
CAIKYAGGGTDTQYF	TRBV10-3	TRBJ2-3
CASSRASGDQETQYF	TRBV21-1	TRBJ2-5
CASSPGQANYGYTF	TRBV5-1	TRBJ1-2
CASMGDRGSGANVLTF	TRBV5-1	TRBJ2-6
CASSLVLAGGFQETQYF	TRBV5-1	TRBJ2-5
CASSNSPNTEAFF	TRBV19	TRBJ1-1
CASSLAASTDTQYF	TRBV27	TRBJ2-3
CANAPSARAFF	TRBV7-9	TRBJ1-1
CASGGWGANQPQHF	TRBV6-6	TRBJ1-5
CASSFGGGETQYF	TRBV7-7	TRBJ2-5
CASLSSGNTIYF	TRBV10-2	TRBJ1-3
CASSFIAGYYEQYF	TRBV7-9	TRBJ2-7
CASSQTGQGISTNEKLFF	TRBV4-1	TRBJ1-4
CASSVPGLAGNEQFF	TRBV9	TRBJ2-1
CASSQVGAPGLSNQPQHF	TRBV4-1	TRBJ1-5
CSARQGETQYF	TRBV20-1	TRBJ2-5
CASSDPGQVIFSYEQYF	TRBV6-1	TRBJ2-7
CASSWTSGGTDTQYF	TRBV7-3	TRBJ2-3
CASSLQGVYEQYF	TRBV7-6	TRBJ2-7
CASSPSGHKNEQFF	TRBV7-3	TRBJ2-1
CASSFHRSNYGYTF	TRBV27	TRBJ1-2
CASSLATGPLQETQYF	TRBV11-1	TRBJ2-5
CASSPPPGSGNTIYF	TRBV18	TRBJ1-3
CASSQGPHSGETQYF	TRBV14	TRBJ2-5
CASSYGQPSGNTIYF	TRBV6-6	TRBJ1-3
CASSSGAVGTGYSPLHF	TRBV5-4	TRBJ1-6
CASRSPNQPQHF	TRBV6-5	TRBJ1-5